This TCR beta chain was captured in a study of T-cell memory formation after mild COVID-19. CDR3 length: 13 residues. Germline V CDR1 and CDR2: LGHDT, YNNKEL (reference sequence). V was trimmed by 0 bases and J by 4 bases, leaving 4 bases between them. TCRdb redid the calling of the 5' RACE reads with MiXCR, one entry per CDR3 protein. Here the sample spans 150,000 to 200,000 distinct CDR3 sequences, roughly a fifth being singletons. This clonotype was obtained from an adult woman who had mild COVID-19 (a few samples of this study predate the infection). Cell type and time point are not known. Sequenced input: PBMCs or a T cell subset sorted from them (not recorded which). This sequence joins TRBV3-1 and TRBJ2-1; D not resolved. The CDR3 spells CASSQEEYNEQFF. For the CDR3, the DNA is TGTGCCAGCAGCCAAGAAGAGTACAATGAGCAGTTCTTC.